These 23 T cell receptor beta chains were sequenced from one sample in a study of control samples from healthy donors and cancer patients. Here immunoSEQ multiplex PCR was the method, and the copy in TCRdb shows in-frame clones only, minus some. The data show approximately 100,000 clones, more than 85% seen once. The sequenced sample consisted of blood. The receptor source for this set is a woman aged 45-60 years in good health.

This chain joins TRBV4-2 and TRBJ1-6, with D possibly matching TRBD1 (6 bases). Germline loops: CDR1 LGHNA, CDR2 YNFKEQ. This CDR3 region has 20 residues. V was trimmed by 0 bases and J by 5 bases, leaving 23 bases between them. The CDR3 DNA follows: TGTGCCAGCAGCCAAGACCCCGGGACATCTCCCCTCCTCAATAATTCACCCCTCCACTTT. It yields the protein CASSQDPGTSPLLNNSPLHF.

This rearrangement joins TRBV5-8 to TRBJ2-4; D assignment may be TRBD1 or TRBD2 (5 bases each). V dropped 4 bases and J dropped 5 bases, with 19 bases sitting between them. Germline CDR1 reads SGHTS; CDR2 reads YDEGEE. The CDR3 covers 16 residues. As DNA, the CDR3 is TGTGCCAGCAGCCTAGGATGGGGGAGAGGAGAAAACATTCAGTACTTC. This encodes CASSLGWGRGENIQYF.

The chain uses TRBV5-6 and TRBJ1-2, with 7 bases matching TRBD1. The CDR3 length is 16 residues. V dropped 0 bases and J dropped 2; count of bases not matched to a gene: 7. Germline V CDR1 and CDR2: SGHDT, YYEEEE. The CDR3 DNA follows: TGTGCCAGCAGCTTGGGGATAGGGGGCGCGAACTATGGCTACACCTTC. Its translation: CASSLGIGGANYGYTF.

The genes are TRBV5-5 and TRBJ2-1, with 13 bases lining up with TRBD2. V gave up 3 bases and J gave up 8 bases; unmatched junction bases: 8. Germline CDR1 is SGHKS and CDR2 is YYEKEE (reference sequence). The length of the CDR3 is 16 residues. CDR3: CASSSGGTSGIDEQFF. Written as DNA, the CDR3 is TGTGCCAGCAGCTCGGGAGGGACTAGCGGGATTGATGAGCAGTTCTTC.

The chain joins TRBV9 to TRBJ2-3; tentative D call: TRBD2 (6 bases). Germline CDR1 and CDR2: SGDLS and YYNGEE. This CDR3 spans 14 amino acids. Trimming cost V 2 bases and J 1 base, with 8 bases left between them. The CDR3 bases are TGTGCCAGCAGCGTTAGCGGACGCACAGATACGCAGTATTTT. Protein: CASSVSGRTDTQYF.

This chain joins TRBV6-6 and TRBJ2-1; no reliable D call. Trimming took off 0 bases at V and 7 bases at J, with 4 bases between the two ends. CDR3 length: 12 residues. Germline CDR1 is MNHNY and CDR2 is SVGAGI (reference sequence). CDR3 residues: CASSYSTNEQFF. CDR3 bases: TGTGCCAGCAGTTACTCGACGAATGAGCAGTTCTTC.

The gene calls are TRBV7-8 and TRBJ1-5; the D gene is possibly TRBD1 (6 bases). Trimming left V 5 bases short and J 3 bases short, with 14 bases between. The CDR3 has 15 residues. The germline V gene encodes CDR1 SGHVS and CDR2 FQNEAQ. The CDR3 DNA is TGTGCCAGCAGCCCAAGACAGGCGGCCAATCAGCCCCAGCATTTT. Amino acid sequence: CASSPRQAANQPQHF.

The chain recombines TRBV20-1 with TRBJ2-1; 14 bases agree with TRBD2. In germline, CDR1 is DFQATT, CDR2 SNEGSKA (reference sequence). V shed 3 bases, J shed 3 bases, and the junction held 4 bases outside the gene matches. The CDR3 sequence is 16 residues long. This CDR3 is CSASRTSGGLYNEQFF. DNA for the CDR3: TGCAGTGCTAGTAGGACTAGCGGGGGGCTCTACAATGAGCAGTTCTTC.

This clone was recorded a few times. CDR3: CASSGTGANTEAFF. CDR3 in DNA: TGTGCCAGCAGCGGAACAGGGGCAAACACTGAAGCTTTCTTT. V and J are TRBV9 and TRBJ1-1; TRBD1 matches 7 bases. Unmatched junction bases numbered 4, after V lost 3 bases and J lost 2 bases. Germline CDR1 and CDR2: SGDLS and YYNGEE. This CDR3 contains 14 residues.

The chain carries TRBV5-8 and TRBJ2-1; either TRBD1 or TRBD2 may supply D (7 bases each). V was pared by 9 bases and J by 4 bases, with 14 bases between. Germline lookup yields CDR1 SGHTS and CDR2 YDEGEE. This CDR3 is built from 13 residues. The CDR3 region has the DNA TGTGCCACAGGGAGGGGGCCATACAATGAGCAGTTCTTC. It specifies CATGRGPYNEQFF. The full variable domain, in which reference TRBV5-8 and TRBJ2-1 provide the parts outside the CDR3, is EAGVTQSPTHLIKTRGQQATLRCSPISGHTSVYWYQQALGLGLQFLLWYDEGEERNRGNFPPRFSGRQFPNYSSELNVNALELEDSALYLCATGRGPYNEQFFGPGTRLTVL.

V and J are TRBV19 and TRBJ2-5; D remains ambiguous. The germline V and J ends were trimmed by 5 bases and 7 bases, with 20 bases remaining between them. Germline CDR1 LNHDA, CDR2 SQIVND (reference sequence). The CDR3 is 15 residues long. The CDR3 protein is CASSPGTAPLGTQYF. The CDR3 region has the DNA TGTGCCAGTAGTCCAGGTACAGCGCCTCTTGGGACCCAGTACTTC.

CDR3 amino acids: CASSPPAPSNIQYF. DNA for the CDR3: TGTGCCAGCTCACCACCGGCCCCTTCCAACATTCAGTACTTC. The chain couples TRBV18 to TRBJ2-4; D remains ambiguous. V was pared by 0 bases and J by 7 bases, with 10 bases between. The CDR3 runs 14 residues. Germline V CDR1 and CDR2: KGHSH, LQKENI.

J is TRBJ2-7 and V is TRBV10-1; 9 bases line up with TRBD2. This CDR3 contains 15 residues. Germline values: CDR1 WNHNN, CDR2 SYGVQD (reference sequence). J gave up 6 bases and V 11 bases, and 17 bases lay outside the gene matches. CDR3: CAGGTSPNSSFEQYV. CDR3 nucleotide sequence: TGCGCCGGCGGGACTAGCCCGAATTCCTCATTCGAGCAGTACGTC.

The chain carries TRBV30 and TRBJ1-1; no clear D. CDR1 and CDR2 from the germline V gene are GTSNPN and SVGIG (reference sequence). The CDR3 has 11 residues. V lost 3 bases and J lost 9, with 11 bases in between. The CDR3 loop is CAWRREVKAFF. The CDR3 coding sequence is TGTGCCTGGAGGCGGGAAGTGAAAGCTTTCTTT. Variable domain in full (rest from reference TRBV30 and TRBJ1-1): SQTIHQWPATLVQPVGSPLSLECTVEGTSNPNLYWYRQAAGRGLQLLFYSVGIGQISSEVPQNLSASRPQDRQFILSSKKLLLSDSGFYLCAWRREVKAFFGQGTRLTVV.

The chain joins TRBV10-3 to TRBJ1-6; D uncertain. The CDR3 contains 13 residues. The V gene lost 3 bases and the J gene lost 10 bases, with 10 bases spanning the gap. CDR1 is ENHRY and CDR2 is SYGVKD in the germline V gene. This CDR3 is CAISDGRGSPLHF. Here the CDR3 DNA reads TGTGCCATCAGTGACGGACGGGGATCACCCCTCCACTTT.

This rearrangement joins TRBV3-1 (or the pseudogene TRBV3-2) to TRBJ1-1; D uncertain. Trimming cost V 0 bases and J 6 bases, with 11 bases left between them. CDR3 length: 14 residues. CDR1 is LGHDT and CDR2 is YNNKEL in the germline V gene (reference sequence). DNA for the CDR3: TGTGCCAGCAGCCAAGATGACCTTAAGGCTGAAGCTTTCTTT. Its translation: CASSQDDLKAEAFF.

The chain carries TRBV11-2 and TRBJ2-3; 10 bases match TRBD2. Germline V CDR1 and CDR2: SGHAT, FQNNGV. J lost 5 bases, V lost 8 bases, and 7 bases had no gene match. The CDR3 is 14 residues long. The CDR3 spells CASGLEREGDTQYF. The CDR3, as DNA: TGTGCCAGCGGGCTAGAGCGGGAGGGAGATACGCAGTATTTT.

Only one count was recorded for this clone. In DNA form, the CDR3 reads TGTGCCAGCAGCCAAGCGCATCAGACCACAGATACGCAGTATTTT. Its protein product is CASSQAHQTTDTQYF. J is TRBJ2-3 and V is TRBV4-2; D is unclear. Germline V CDR1 and CDR2: LGHNA, YNFKEQ. The V end was cut by 1 base, the J end by 2 bases, with 10 bases between. The CDR3 extends over 15 amino acids.

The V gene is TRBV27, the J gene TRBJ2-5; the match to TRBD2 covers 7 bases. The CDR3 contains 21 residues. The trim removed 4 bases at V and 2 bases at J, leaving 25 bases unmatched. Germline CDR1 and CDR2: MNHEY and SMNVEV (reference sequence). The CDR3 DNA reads TGTGCCAGCAGTTCTTGGAGGGAGTCGAACTTACTAGCGCAATTGCAAGAGACCCAGTACTTC. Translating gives CASSSWRESNLLAQLQETQYF.

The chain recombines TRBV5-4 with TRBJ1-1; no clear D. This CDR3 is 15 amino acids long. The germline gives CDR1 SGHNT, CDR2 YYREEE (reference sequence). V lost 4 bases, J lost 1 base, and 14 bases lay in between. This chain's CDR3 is CASSPPAARNTEAFF. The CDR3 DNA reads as TGTGCCAGCAGCCCCCCCGCCGCGAGGAACACTGAAGCTTTCTTT.

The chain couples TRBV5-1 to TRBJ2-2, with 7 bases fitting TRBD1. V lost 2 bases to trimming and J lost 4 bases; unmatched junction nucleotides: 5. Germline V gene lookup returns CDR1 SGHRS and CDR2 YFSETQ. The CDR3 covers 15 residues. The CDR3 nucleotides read TGCGCCAGCAGCTTAAGGGGGCCCGGCACCGGGGAGCTGTTTTTT. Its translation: CASSLRGPGTGELFF.

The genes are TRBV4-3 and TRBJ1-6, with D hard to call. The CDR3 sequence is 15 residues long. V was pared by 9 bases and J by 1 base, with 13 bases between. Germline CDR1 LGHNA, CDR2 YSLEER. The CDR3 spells CASTTGRSYNSPLHF. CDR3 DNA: TGCGCCAGTACGACTGGAAGGTCCTATAATTCACCCCTCCACTTT.

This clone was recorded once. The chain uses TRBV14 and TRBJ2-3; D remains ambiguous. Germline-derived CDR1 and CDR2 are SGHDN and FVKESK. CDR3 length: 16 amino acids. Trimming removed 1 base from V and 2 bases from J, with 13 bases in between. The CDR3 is CASSQGQRDLTDTQYF. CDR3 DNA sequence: TGTGCCAGCAGCCAAGGCCAACGCGACCTCACAGATACGCAGTATTTT.